The clone carrying this T cell receptor beta chain was observed a handful of times. Germline V gene sequence: CDR1 LNHDA, CDR2 SQIVND (reference sequence). The CDR3 runs 13 residues. V was trimmed by 3 bases and J by 7 bases, leaving 12 bases between them. This entry is derived from a study of tumor and adjacent non-tumor tissue in lung cancer. No cell sorting was done before RNA was extracted from the tissue. Chemotherapy-naive patients with new lung cancer underwent thoracic surgery in China, August–late 2014. The library came from three nested PCR rounds adapted from ARM-PCR protocols. MiXCR, applied by TCRdb to the multiplex PCR reads, yields one record per CDR3 protein. This table holds about 200,000 distinct CDR3 sequences, about 76% found once.

The TCR sequence derives from a man between 60 and 75 years old with non-small cell lung cancer. The genes are TRBV19 and TRBJ1-1, with unresolved D. Source material: lung tumor tissue. The CDR3, as DNA: TGTGCCAGTAGTATCACCCGGGATAATGAAGCTTTCTTT. This codes for CASSITRDNEAFF.